These 10 T cell receptor beta chains share one sample of origin, sequenced in a study of T cells in narcolepsy. The table came from immunoSEQ multiplex PCR; TCRdb's copy has only in-frame clones and leaves some out. Here the sample spans around 25,000 clones, around 83% being singletons. The specimen sequenced was CD45RA- memory CD4+ T cells from PBMCs. The receptors derive from a human donor with narcolepsy.

The rearrangement joins TRBV6-6 to TRBJ2-2, with no clear D. The CDR3 contains 12 residues. V dropped 5 bases and J dropped 5 bases, with 6 bases sitting between them. Germline CDR1 and CDR2: MNHNY and SVGAGI (reference sequence). CDR3 coding DNA: TGTGCCAGCAGTGGCGGAACCGGGGAGCTGTTTTTT. Translation: CASSGGTGELFF.

This chain connects TRBV5-1 to TRBJ2-2, with D unclear. Germline V CDR1 and CDR2: SGHRS, YFSETQ. This CDR3 is 14 amino acids long. The V end was cut by 1 base, the J end by 1 base, with 5 bases between. The DNA of the CDR3 is TGCGCCAGCAGCTTGCGACAGAACACCGGGGAGCTGTTTTTT. This sequence encodes CASSLRQNTGELFF. The full variable domain, rest sourced from reference TRBV5-1 and TRBJ2-2, is KAGVTQTPRYLIKTRGQQVTLSCSPISGHRSVSWYQQTPGQGLQFLFEYFSETQRNKGNFPGRFSGRQFSNSRSEMNVSTLELGDSALYLCASSLRQNTGELFFGEGSRLTVL.

This clone has just a few counts. The chain has TRBV9 and TRBJ2-3, with D unclear. The CDR3 totals 15 residues. Per the germline V gene, CDR1 is SGDLS and CDR2 is YYNGEE. Trimming removed 2 bases from V and 6 bases from J, with 16 bases in between. The CDR3 is CASSVGSLQTDTQYF. CDR3 nucleotides: TGTGCCAGCAGCGTTGGATCTTTGCAAACGGATACGCAGTATTTT.

The rearrangement joins TRBV6-5 to TRBJ2-2; TRBD1 is a possible D gene (6 bases). The length of the CDR3 is 14 residues. Trimming pared 5 bases from V and 6 bases from J, leaving 13 bases between. Germline CDR1 is MNHEY and CDR2 is SVGAGI. The chain's CDR3 is CASSPQGFPGELFF. CDR3 nucleotides: TGTGCCAGCAGTCCACAGGGTTTCCCCGGGGAGCTGTTTTTT.

About this clone itself: Other DNA sequences of this sample code for an identical CDR3. The chain links TRBV11-2 to TRBJ2-1, with TRBD2 matching over 7 bases. The CDR3 has 18 amino acids. Germline V CDR1 and CDR2: SGHAT, FQNNGV. Losses at the gene ends were 3 bases for V and 3 bases for J; bases not matched to a gene: 14. DNA for the CDR3: TGTGCCAGCAGCTTGCCTCCTGTGGGAGAGCGGGGCTACAATGAGCAGTTCTTC. Translating it yields CASSLPPVGERGYNEQFF.

This clone was observed a handful of times. The V and J genes are TRBV18 and TRBJ1-2; a weak D match, TRBD1 (5 bases). CDR1 KGHSH and CDR2 LQKENI come from the germline V gene. Trimming left V 6 bases short and J 8 bases short, with 16 bases between. The length of the CDR3 is 13 residues. This CDR3 is CASSPLGGVGYTF. The CDR3 DNA reads TGTGCCAGCTCGCCCCTCGGAGGGGTCGGCTACACCTTC. The whole variable domain, remainder taken from reference TRBV18 and TRBJ1-2, is NAGVMQNPRHLVRRRGQEARLRCSPMKGHSHVYWYRQLPEEGLKFMVYLQKENIIDESGMPKERFSAEFPKEGPSILRIQQVVRGDSAAYFCASSPLGGVGYTFGSGTRLTVV.

The chain links TRBV6-5 to TRBJ2-2; D gene unclear. V was pared by 6 bases and J by 1 base, with 9 bases between. Per germline, CDR1 MNHEY and CDR2 SVGAGI. The CDR3 loop spans 14 amino acids. Here the CDR3 DNA reads TGTGCCAGCAGGCGCCCGGGGAACACCGGGGAGCTGTTTTTT. Translation: CASRRPGNTGELFF.

The rearrangement uses TRBV18 and TRBJ1-3; the D gene is possibly TRBD1 (5 bases). Per the germline V gene, CDR1 is KGHSH and CDR2 is LQKENI. The CDR3 has 18 residues. V shed 1 base and J shed 0 bases, with 16 bases lying between them. CDR3 amino acids: CASSPRNGAAFSGNTIYF. As DNA, the CDR3 is TGTGCCAGCTCACCACGAAACGGGGCCGCCTTCTCTGGAAACACCATATATTTT.

This rearrangement joins TRBV19 to TRBJ2-6, with no clear D. The CDR3 spans 13 residues. Germline V lookup: CDR1 LNHDA, CDR2 SQIVND (reference sequence). V lost 7 bases and J 2 bases, leaving 6 bases between the germline ends. The CDR3 region has the DNA TGTGCCAGTATCCCCCCTGGGGCCAACGTCCTGACTTTC. Translated, it gives CASIPPGANVLTF.

This clone was counted once. This chain uses TRBV2 with TRBJ2-7; TRBD1 might be the D (6 bases). Germline CDR1 SNHLY, CDR2 FYNNEI. This CDR3 region has 15 residues. V gave up 4 bases and J gave up 4 bases, with 17 bases separating them. As DNA, the CDR3 is TGTGCCAGCAGTGGACCCCGGGTCAGGGGATACGAGCAGTACTTC. This gives the protein CASSGPRVRGYEQYF.